This T cell receptor (beta chain) is drawn from a study of identifying expanded T cells in peripheral blood. This clone appeared once. Antigen specificity is unknown. Method: immunoSEQ multiplex PCR; TCRdb's copy keeps in-frame clones and lacks some. The sample consists of 75,000 to 90,000 clones, roughly 86% of them appearing once. Points from the study as a whole: About 1.2 clones differed between technical replicates, versus around 15 and 19 over time.

Healthy donors had no documented immune events, such as infections, while sampled. CDR1 and CDR2 (germline): SGDLS, YYNGEE. CDR3 size: 14 residues. V lost 4 bases to trimming and J lost 7 bases; unmatched junction nucleotides: 8. Sequencing was carried out using blood. V usage is TRBV9 and J usage is TRBJ2-7; 10 positions match TRBD1. The source of this sequence is a person between 18 and 75 years old in good health. The DNA for the CDR3 is TGTGCCAGCAGCCAGACAGGGGGCCTTTTTGAGCAGTACTTC. Encoded protein: CASSQTGGLFEQYF. Together with reference TRBV9 and TRBJ2-7, the CDR3 gives the full variable domain: DSGVTQTPKHLITATGQRVTLRCSPRSGDLSVYWYQQSLDQGLQFLIQYYNGEERAKGNILERFSAQQFPDLHSELNLSSLELGDSALYFCASSQTGGLFEQYFGPGTRLTVT.